This TCR beta chain was observed in a study of blood T cell repertoires in COVID-19. The sample holds one count of this clone. TCRdb's copy holds only in-frame clones and misses some; the assay was immunoSEQ multiplex PCR. The sample shows about 180,000 clones, about nine tenths of them seen only once. The germline CDR1 and CDR2 sequences are MDHEN and SYDVKM. This CDR3 has 11 residues. The ends were cut back, 2 bases at V and 13 bases at J, with 9 bases in the middle. Sequenced input: PBMCs or T cells enriched from blood (not recorded which). The clonotype was recovered from a woman younger than 30 who had recovered from COVID-19. The V gene is TRBV28, the J gene TRBJ1-5; possibly TRBD1 for D (6 bases). The CDR3 sequence is CASSLGGEQHF. As DNA, the CDR3 is TGTGCCAGCAGTTTAGGGGGCGAGCAGCATTTT.